This is a list of T cell receptor beta chains from one sample in a study of T cell responses to AZD1222 COVID-19 vaccine. Produced via immunoSEQ multiplex PCR; TCRdb's table is partial and in-frame only. The profile shows 200,000 or so clones, around 87% of them singletons. The source material was peripheral blood, sampled on day 0 of MenACWY control vaccination. The source of these receptors is an adult in good health. CDR3s leave out the opening cysteine and the closing phenylalanine or tryptophan.

TRBV25-1 ASSVDKWGGPPEAF
TRBV27 ASSSPGIRYEQY
TRBV29-1 SGGGNTEAF
TRBV2 ASFSGGTEAF
TRBV24-1 ATSDRTGSSTDTQY
TRBV28 ASRNRVHYEQY
TRBV19 ASSGGTGRQETQY
TRBV6-4 ARNTIY
TRBV19 ASSPMVRDTQY
TRBV7-2 ASSLVGSNQPQH
TRBV28 ASSTFRLDYDTDTQY
TRBV3-1/TRBV3-2 ASRRFIGGLTGELF
TRBV28 ASSGEGYRNSPLH
TRBV5-1 ASSSTWTGGNYGYT
TRBV29-1 SVESNEKLF
TRBV9 ASSVKRGISYEQY
TRBV7-2 ASSDLARLNTEAF
TRBV9 ASSVNQGNTEAF
TRBV5-4 ASSFRTRQEAGYT
TRBV3-1/TRBV3-2 ASSQEGHQPYGYT
TRBV30 AWSGPRGGQAF
TRBV30 AWRRTTGYEQY
TRBV5-1 ASSLGLAGDGEQY
TRBV28 ASSSIGQGVRDGYT
TRBV6-1 ASSEGQGASEQY
TRBV6-4 ASSDSTSGGANEQF
TRBV6-4 ASRAAGDNSPLH
TRBV19 ASFMNTEAF
TRBV19 ASSTSDDSNYGYT
TRBV7-9 ASSNTGLATNNEQF
TRBV4-1 ASSQDAGADEQF
TRBV6-1 ASSEGLAGSYEQY
TRBV3-1/TRBV3-2 ASSQDHLEGPGYT
TRBV6-2/TRBV6-3 ASSYSQERTEAF
TRBV5-4 ASSSPGLSTDTQY
TRBV7-6 ASSPGDPGQGYYGYT
TRBV28 ASSTRGGGRVEKLF
TRBV7-9 ASSSDSNEQF
TRBV5-1 ASSLAGTGDEKLF
TRBV5-5 ASKGSSYEQY
TRBV27 ASSPGRNNQPQH
TRBV19 ASSMGYEQY
TRBV28 ASSFGTGAPNTGELF
TRBV27 ASRELGQGEAF
TRBV7-2 ASSSNNNQPQH
TRBV5-4 ASSPGTSGELF
TRBV19 ASSTLGEKLF
TRBV6-5 ASSYSKIEQF
TRBV28 ASSSRGDQPQH
TRBV10-3 AMGRGNEQF
TRBV4-3 ASSQFGAGTIY
TRBV15 ATSRTGGGATNEKLF
TRBV7-9 ASSPQETHTPYYEQY
TRBV9 ASSPGTGSYEQY